These 14 T cell receptor beta chains originate from one sample sequenced in a study of blood T cell repertoires in COVID-19. Measured with immunoSEQ multiplex PCR; TCRdb has only the in-frame clones, and not every one. The sample shows 290,000 or so clones, 87% of them seen only once. Material: peripheral blood. These receptors all come from a man between 18 and 35 years old with active or convalescent COVID-19.

The chain uses TRBV18 and TRBJ1-3, with D possibly TRBD1 on 6 matching bases. Trimming took off 2 bases at V and 0 bases at J, with 11 bases between the two ends. CDR1 and CDR2 (germline): KGHSH, LQKENI. CDR3 size: 16 residues. This chain's CDR3 is CASSPGQSRSGNTIYF. Here the CDR3 DNA reads TGTGCCAGCTCACCAGGACAGTCGCGCTCTGGAAACACCATATATTTT.

The rearrangement uses TRBV7-2 and TRBJ1-2; a possible D gene is TRBD1 (6 bases). Germline CDR1 is SGHTA and CDR2 is FQGNSA. Trimming left V 3 bases short and J 3 bases short, with 11 bases between. This CDR3 spans 14 amino acids. The CDR3 region is CASSFTGFYYGYTF. DNA for the CDR3: TGTGCCAGCAGCTTTACAGGGTTCTACTATGGCTACACCTTC.

The chain links TRBV11-2 to TRBJ2-3, with 8 bases identical to TRBD2. The CDR3 runs to 19 residues. The germline gives CDR1 SGHAT, CDR2 FQNNGV. J lost 0 bases, V lost 0 bases, and 11 bases had no gene match. The CDR3 region is CASSLDVTSEYRSTDTQYF. The CDR3 nucleotides are TGTGCCAGCAGCTTAGATGTGACTAGCGAGTACCGAAGCACAGATACGCAGTATTTT.

The V gene is TRBV7-3, the J gene TRBJ2-2, with TRBD2 identical over 13 bases. V trimming: 4 bases; J trimming: 5 bases; junction bases outside the gene matches: 7. Germline CDR1 reads SGHTA; CDR2 reads FQGTGA. The CDR3 is made up of 17 amino acids. The CDR3 reads CASSSSPGLAGTGELFF. DNA for the CDR3: TGTGCCAGCAGCTCGAGTCCGGGACTAGCGGGGACCGGGGAGCTGTTTTTT.

The J gene is TRBJ1-2, the V gene TRBV5-6; 8 nucleotides match TRBD1. Germline CDR1 reads SGHDT; CDR2 reads YYEEEE. The CDR3 is 14 residues long. Trimming took 4 bases from V and 4 from J; bases not matched to a gene: 6. This CDR3 reads CASSPGQVSYGYTF. CDR3 DNA sequence: TGTGCCAGCAGCCCGGGACAGGTCAGCTATGGCTACACCTTC.

A few counts support this clone. The chain is built from TRBV6-2 or TRBV6-3 and TRBJ1-5; 11 bases agree with TRBD1. CDR1 and CDR2 (germline): MNHEY, SVGEGT. Trimming cost V 4 bases and J 6 bases; bases outside gene matches: 5. CDR3 length: 15 amino acids. CDR3 residues: CASSSGTGGSQPQHF. CDR3 bases: TGTGCCAGCAGTTCAGGGACAGGGGGATCTCAGCCCCAGCATTTT.

The V gene is TRBV11-2, the J gene TRBJ1-3; tentatively, D is TRBD1 (6 bases). This CDR3 is built from 16 residues. Germline-derived CDR1 and CDR2 are SGHAT and FQNNGV. V was cut by 6 bases and J by 0 bases, with 15 bases left in between. CDR3 bases: TGTGCCAGCAGTAAGACAGGATCCCTCTCTGGAAACACCATATATTTT. Amino acid sequence: CASSKTGSLSGNTIYF.

This clone came up once. This chain uses TRBV5-1 with TRBJ2-1, with 8 bases identical to TRBD2. The J segment lost 8 bases and the V segment lost 3 bases, leaving 7 bases of the junction unmatched. The germline CDR1 and CDR2 sequences are SGHRS and YFSETQ. The CDR3 is made up of 14 amino acids. The CDR3 coding sequence is TGCGCCAGCAGCTCGGGACTAGGCAATCATGAGCAGTTCTTC. Translated: CASSSGLGNHEQFF.

This chain uses TRBV11-2 with TRBJ2-4, with 8 positions matching TRBD1. The CDR3 runs to 16 residues. CDR1 is SGHAT, CDR2 FQNNGV, per germline. Germline trimming cut 4 bases from V and 0 bases from J; bases unmatched to any gene: 5. The CDR3 sequence: CASSSTGGIAKNIQYF. CDR3 DNA: TGTGCCAGCAGCTCCACAGGGGGTATAGCCAAAAACATTCAGTACTTC.

V is TRBV6-5 and J is TRBJ2-2; 7 bases line up with TRBD2. V lost 7 bases and J lost 8; bases outside the gene matches: 13. The germline gives CDR1 MNHEY, CDR2 SVGAGI. This CDR3 comprises 15 residues. CDR3 bases: TGTGCCAGCAAAACCTGGCTAGCGGCGAGAGGGGAGCTGTTTTTT. Protein: CASKTWLAARGELFF.

The chain combines TRBV29-1 with TRBJ2-3; D perhaps matches TRBD1 (6 bases). CDR1 and CDR2 (germline): SQVTM, ANQGSEA. This CDR3 is built from 13 residues. Trimming took off 6 bases at V and 2 bases at J, with 12 bases between the two ends. The CDR3, as DNA: TGCAGCGTGACCGGACAGAACACAGATACGCAGTATTTT. Translation gives CSVTGQNTDTQYF.

The V gene is TRBV7-9, the J gene TRBJ2-7; weak D call: TRBD2 (6 bases). The germline V gene encodes CDR1 SEHNR and CDR2 FQNEAQ (reference sequence). Trimming took off 6 bases at V and 3 bases at J, with 18 bases between the two ends. This CDR3 is built from 15 residues. The CDR3 nucleotides read TGTGCCAGCAGGCCCCTCAGCGGGTCAGGCTACGAGCAGTACTTC. As protein: CASRPLSGSGYEQYF.

The chain is built from TRBV27 and TRBJ2-1, with TRBD2 identical over 10 bases. Germline V gene data show CDR1 as MNHEY and CDR2 as SMNVEV (reference sequence). This CDR3 has 16 amino acids. Trimming cost V 6 bases and J 7 bases; bases outside gene matches: 12. The CDR3 region has the DNA TGTGCCAGCAGGGGGCTGAGCGGGGGGGTCTGGAATGAGCAGTTCTTC. Its translation is CASRGLSGGVWNEQFF.

V is TRBV11-2 and J is TRBJ1-6; 8 nucleotides line up with TRBD1. J lost 0 bases, V lost 6 bases, and 4 bases had no gene match. The CDR3 is made up of 16 amino acids. Germline V gene data show CDR1 as SGHAT and CDR2 as FQNNGV. The CDR3 loop reads CASRIDRGSYNSPLHF. The CDR3 DNA reads as TGTGCCAGCAGGATAGACAGGGGCTCCTATAATTCACCCCTCCACTTT.